Presented here are 27 T cell receptor beta chains from one specimen sequenced in a study of Ad26.COV2.S vaccination and SARS-CoV-2 variants. Sequencing used immunoSEQ multiplex PCR; TCRdb keeps in-frame clones, though not all of them. Of 430,000 or so clones in the sample, around 90% are singletons; the top ten hold more than 9%. Treatment here: around 19 received Ad26.COV2.S at low or high dose, single or two shots; 5 received placebo; per-sample allocation not given. At day 63 after the first vaccine or placebo injection, samples were drawn. The sequencing here drew on peripheral blood, taken in a trial of Ad26.COV2.S vaccine versus placebo. The receptor set was obtained from a person aged 18 to 65 who received the Ad26.COV2.S COVID-19 vaccine or a placebo.

CDR3 coding DNA: TGTGCCAGCAGCCCACGACAGGGGGCGGCAGGGGCCAACGTCCTGACTTTC. As protein: CASSPRQGAAGANVLTF. The V call is TRBV7-2, the J call TRBJ2-6; 10 nucleotides match TRBD1. This CDR3 has 17 residues. The germline gives CDR1 SGHTA, CDR2 FQGNSA. Germline trimming cut 5 bases from V and 4 bases from J; bases unmatched to any gene: 8.

A few counts support this clone. V usage is TRBV4-1 and J usage is TRBJ1-5; D gene unclear. CDR3 length: 14 amino acids. Per the germline V gene, CDR1 is MGHRA and CDR2 is YSYEKL. Trimming removed 4 bases at V and 0 bases at J, with 7 bases between. The CDR3 nucleotides are TGCGCCAGCAGCCCCCAGGCTAGCAATCAGCCCCAGCATTTT. Translating it yields CASSPQASNQPQHF.

In nucleotides, the CDR3 is TGTGCCAGCAGTTCCCGGACAGGGTTGAATGAGCAGTTCTTC. Its protein is CASSSRTGLNEQFF. This chain uses TRBV6-2 or TRBV6-3 with TRBJ2-1, with 8 bases identical to TRBD1. Germline CDR1 reads MNHEY; CDR2 reads SVGEGT. CDR3 size: 14 residues. V dropped 4 bases and J dropped 7; count of bases not matched to a gene: 6.

This chain uses TRBV15 with TRBJ2-7; D gene ambiguous. V lost 0 bases and J 2 bases, leaving 11 bases between the germline ends. Per the germline V gene, CDR1 is LNHNV and CDR2 is YYDKDF (reference sequence). The CDR3 length is 15 residues. Here the CDR3 reads CATSRDPGVPYEQYF. The CDR3 DNA reads as TGTGCCACCAGCAGAGATCCCGGCGTCCCCTACGAGCAGTACTTC.

V gene TRBV11-2 combines with J gene TRBJ2-7; TRBD2 agrees at 10 bases. Trimming took 1 base from V and 7 from J; bases not matched to a gene: 7. The CDR3 runs to 15 residues. Germline CDR1 SGHAT, CDR2 FQNNGV. This chain's CDR3 is CASSLGGSGRREQYF. CDR3 nucleotides: TGTGCCAGCAGCTTAGGCGGTAGCGGGAGGCGGGAGCAGTACTTC.

The CDR3 bases are TGTGCCAGCATACAAGGGCAGGTAGGGAACTACGAGCAGTACTTC. It translates to CASIQGQVGNYEQYF. This sequence joins TRBV2 and TRBJ2-7; no clear D. This CDR3 comprises 15 residues. Trimming shortened V by 7 bases and J by 3 bases, and 19 bases separated the two germline ends. Germline values: CDR1 SNHLY, CDR2 FYNNEI.

This clone was detected once. The gene calls are TRBV5-1 and TRBJ1-3; 9 bases are a match to TRBD1. With V trimmed by 2 bases and J by 2 bases, 5 bases remained unmatched. The CDR3 runs to 16 residues. Germline assignment: CDR1 SGHRS and CDR2 YFSETQ. CDR3 DNA sequence: TGCGCCAGCAGCTTCCTACAGGGGGCTACTGGAAACACCATATATTTT. Amino acid sequence: CASSFLQGATGNTIYF. The full variable domain, in which reference TRBV5-1 and TRBJ1-3 provide the parts outside the CDR3, is KAGVTQTPRYLIKTRGQQVTLSCSPISGHRSVSWYQQTPGQGLQFLFEYFSETQRNKGNFPGRFSGRQFSNSRSEMNVSTLELGDSALYLCASSFLQGATGNTIYFGEGSWLTVV.

The chain carries TRBV6-5 and TRBJ2-5; the D is unclear. The CDR3 has 12 amino acids. The ends were cut back, 6 bases at V and 1 base at J, with 6 bases in the middle. Per germline, CDR1 MNHEY and CDR2 SVGAGI. This CDR3 is CASSQPQETQYF. CDR3 DNA sequence: TGTGCCAGCAGCCAGCCCCAAGAGACCCAGTACTTC.

CDR3 DNA sequence: TGTGCCACCAGTGATTTGTGGAACACAGATACGCAGTATTTT. Translated, it gives CATSDLWNTDTQYF. The chain employs TRBV24-1 and TRBJ2-3; unclear D gene. The CDR3 length is 14 residues. Trimming took off 0 bases at V and 2 bases at J, with 5 bases between the two ends. Germline CDR1 KGHDR, CDR2 SFDVKD.

To note about this clone: Within the sample, other DNA sequences also encode this same CDR3. This chain links TRBV30 with TRBJ1-5; D is perhaps TRBD1 (5 bases). The CDR3 runs 14 residues. Deletions cut 2 bases from V and 3 bases from J, with 11 bases between. Germline CDR1 reads GTSNPN; CDR2 reads SVGIG (reference sequence). The chain's CDR3 is CAWSRGGINQPQHF. CDR3 DNA: TGTGCCTGGAGTCGCGGGGGAATCAATCAGCCCCAGCATTTT.

V is TRBV19 and J is TRBJ2-1; TRBD1 agrees at 12 bases. V lost 3 bases to trimming and J lost 7 bases; unmatched junction nucleotides: 4. Germline V gene lookup returns CDR1 LNHDA and CDR2 SQIVND (reference sequence). The CDR3 is 15 amino acids. In DNA form, the CDR3 reads TGTGCCAGTAGTATGGGACAGGGGGCCCCTAATGAGCAGTTCTTC. This sequence encodes CASSMGQGAPNEQFF. Full variable domain (remainder filled in from reference TRBV19 and TRBJ2-1): DGGITQSPKYLFRKEGQNVTLSCEQNLNHDAMYWYRQDPGQGLRLIYYSQIVNDFQKGDIAEGYSVSREKKESFPLTVTSAQKNPTAFYLCASSMGQGAPNEQFFGPGTRLTVL.

V usage is TRBV19 and J usage is TRBJ2-2, with a possible D match to TRBD1 (7 bases). The CDR3 has 15 amino acids. Trimming pared 1 base from V and 3 bases from J, leaving 9 bases between. The V gene's germline CDR1 is LNHDA and CDR2 SQIVND (reference sequence). CDR3 sequence (DNA): TGTGCCAGTAGTATAGCCAGGGGGGACACCGGGGAGCTGTTTTTT. Translated: CASSIARGDTGELFF.

This clone has more than one count but fewer than ten. The rearrangement uses TRBV9 and TRBJ2-5; D possibly corresponds to TRBD2 (6 bases). CDR1 is SGDLS, CDR2 YYNGEE, per germline. V was cut by 1 base and J by 7 bases, with 11 bases left in between. This CDR3 is 13 amino acids long. The CDR3 protein is CASSVLLEGTQYF. In DNA form, the CDR3 reads TGTGCCAGCAGCGTACTCTTGGAGGGGACCCAGTACTTC.

This clone was detected only once. The rearrangement uses TRBV4-3 and TRBJ2-7, with 10 bases matching TRBD2. This CDR3 spans 16 amino acids. Germline CDR1 reads LGHNA; CDR2 reads YSLEER. Trimming at V came to 0 bases and at J to 7 bases, leaving 9 bases not matched to a gene. In DNA, the CDR3 is TGCGCCAGCAGCCAAGACCGAAGCGGGGGGGCTGGGGAGCAGTACTTC. Translated: CASSQDRSGGAGEQYF.

The chain is built from TRBV19 and TRBJ2-1; D remains ambiguous. V dropped 7 bases and J dropped 0 bases, with 7 bases sitting between them. Germline V gives CDR1 LNHDA, CDR2 SQIVND (reference sequence). This CDR3 region has 13 residues. CDR3 protein: CASMASSYNEQFF. CDR3 in DNA: TGTGCCAGTATGGCGAGCTCCTACAATGAGCAGTTCTTC.

CDR3 region: CASSQIQGDEQFF. For the CDR3, the DNA is TGCGCCAGCAGCCAAATACAGGGGGATGAGCAGTTCTTC. The V call is TRBV4-3, the J call TRBJ2-1; 8 nucleotides agree with TRBD1. V lost 2 bases, J lost 8 bases, and 2 bases stayed unmatched. The germline V gene has CDR1 LGHNA and CDR2 YSLEER. The length of the CDR3 is 13 residues.

The count of this clone is one. The chain recombines TRBV7-2 with TRBJ2-5; D uncertain. This CDR3 has 15 amino acids. Per germline, CDR1 SGHTA and CDR2 FQGNSA. V lost 1 base, J lost 5 bases, and 14 bases lay in between. CDR3 sequence reads: CASSLGPWGWETQYF. The CDR3 DNA is TGTGCCAGCAGCTTAGGTCCCTGGGGTTGGGAGACCCAGTACTTC.

The chain has TRBV5-6 and TRBJ1-2, with 7 bases lining up with TRBD1. The germline gives CDR1 SGHDT, CDR2 YYEEEE. V was clipped by 0 bases and J by 7 bases; unmatched bases: 6. This CDR3 is built from 14 residues. DNA for the CDR3: TGTGCCAGCAGCTTGGAGGGGGCGCAGTCTGGCTACACCTTC. It encodes CASSLEGAQSGYTF.

V usage is TRBV7-2 and J usage is TRBJ2-3, with TRBD1 matching over 11 bases. V lost 4 bases and J lost 8; bases outside the gene matches: 5. Germline V gives CDR1 SGHTA, CDR2 FQGNSA. This CDR3 is built from 14 residues. The CDR3 DNA is TGTGCCAGCAGCTCCGGACAGGGGGCTGGTACGCAGTATTTT. Translated, it gives CASSSGQGAGTQYF.

The chain uses TRBV19 and TRBJ2-3; D possibly corresponds to TRBD2 (6 bases). Deletions cut 2 bases from V and 1 base from J, with 16 bases between. The CDR3 spans 17 residues. Germline V lookup: CDR1 LNHDA, CDR2 SQIVND (reference sequence). For the CDR3, the DNA is TGTGCCAGTAGTATACGGGCGCTAGCGTATCGCACAGATACGCAGTATTTT. Residues: CASSIRALAYRTDTQYF.

This sequence joins TRBV19 and TRBJ2-3, with a tentative D call TRBD1 (5 bases). The CDR3 runs 13 residues. The V gene lost 7 bases and the J gene lost 8 bases, with 16 bases spanning the gap. In germline, CDR1 is LNHDA, CDR2 SQIVND (reference sequence). The CDR3 protein is CASTGMGLSTQYF. The CDR3 nucleotides are TGTGCCAGTACCGGCATGGGGCTAAGTACGCAGTATTTT.

V is TRBV11-2 and J is TRBJ1-1, with TRBD1 as a possible D gene (6 bases). The germline V and J ends were trimmed by 2 bases and 1 base, with 11 bases remaining between them. From germline, CDR1 is SGHAT and CDR2 FQNNGV. CDR3 size: 15 residues. The CDR3 region is CASSLITGRNTEAFF. DNA of the CDR3: TGTGCCAGCAGCTTAATCACAGGGCGGAACACTGAAGCTTTCTTT.

Turning to this clone: Relative to the germline gene, one junction end is altered; a read error may explain this. The V gene is TRBV29-1, the J gene TRBJ2-1; 8 positions match TRBD2. Germline V lookup: CDR1 SQVTM, CDR2 ANQGSEA. The CDR3 totals 14 residues. This chain's CDR3 is CSVEAGAAYNEQFF. DNA of the CDR3: TGCAGCGTAGAAGCGGGAGCAGCCTACAATGAGCAGTTCTTC.

The chain employs TRBV7-2 and TRBJ2-7; a possible D gene is TRBD1 (5 bases). V lost 2 bases, J lost 1 base, and 9 bases lay in between. Per germline, CDR1 SGHTA and CDR2 FQGNSA. This CDR3 region has 14 residues. The CDR3 sequence is CASSLSTGSYEQYF. DNA of the CDR3: TGTGCCAGCAGCTTATCAACAGGTTCCTACGAGCAGTACTTC.

The chain joins TRBV6-6 to TRBJ2-7; the match to TRBD1 covers 11 bases. V lost 6 bases to trimming and J lost 7 bases; unmatched junction nucleotides: 11. The CDR3 runs 15 residues. Germline V gene lookup returns CDR1 MNHNY and CDR2 SVGAGI (reference sequence). The CDR3 is CASRLRDRGSDEQYF. DNA of the CDR3: TGTGCCAGCAGACTCCGGGACAGGGGGTCTGATGAGCAGTACTTC.

V usage is TRBV6-2 or TRBV6-3 and J usage is TRBJ1-5, with D possibly being TRBD1 (5 bases). V lost 6 bases to trimming and J lost 4 bases, with 22 bases between them. Germline lookup yields CDR1 MNHEY and CDR2 SVGEGT. This CDR3 has 17 residues. Here the CDR3 DNA reads TGTGCCAGCAGCCAAGAGCCCGCGGGACGGCAAAATCAGCCCCAGCATTTT. This translates into CASSQEPAGRQNQPQHF.

The chain links TRBV21-1 to TRBJ2-1; TRBD2, the D gene given by the table, was not confirmed from the DNA. TRBV21-1 is a known pseudogene. The CDR3 totals 14 residues. The CDR3 sequence is CASRVLISYNEQFF. DNA of the CDR3: TGTGCCAGCAGGGTTCTTATTAGCTACAATGAGCAGTTCTTC.